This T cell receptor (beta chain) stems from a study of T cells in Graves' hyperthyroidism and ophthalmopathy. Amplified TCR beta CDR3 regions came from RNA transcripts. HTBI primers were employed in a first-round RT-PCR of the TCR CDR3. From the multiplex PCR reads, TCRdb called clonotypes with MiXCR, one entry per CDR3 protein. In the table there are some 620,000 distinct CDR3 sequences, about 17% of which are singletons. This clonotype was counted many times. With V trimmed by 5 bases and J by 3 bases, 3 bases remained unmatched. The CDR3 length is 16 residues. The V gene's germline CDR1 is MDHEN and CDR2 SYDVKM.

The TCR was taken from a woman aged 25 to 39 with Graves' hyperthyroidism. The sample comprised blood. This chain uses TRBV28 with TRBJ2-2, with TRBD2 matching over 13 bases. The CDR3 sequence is CASSGLAGAYTGELFF. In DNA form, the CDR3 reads TGTGCCAGCAGTGGACTAGCGGGAGCCTACACCGGGGAGCTGTTTTTT.